The 21 T cell receptor beta chains below come from one sample, sequenced in a study of cytomegalovirus exposure and HLA in healthy donors. 60 Vbeta and 13 Jbeta primers were used in PCR. Sequencing used immunoSEQ multiplex PCR; TCRdb keeps in-frame clones, though not all of them. The data contain roughly 100,000 clones, over 70% of them singletons. The material sequenced was PBMCs. Every receptor here comes from a male donor in good health and CMV-seronegative.

This clone came up a few times. The chain links TRBV5-6 to TRBJ1-3; D gene unclear. Per germline, CDR1 SGHDT and CDR2 YYEEEE. The V and J ends lost 0 bases and 8 bases respectively, with 12 bases between them. This CDR3 has 14 residues. CDR3 residues: CASSLAVSRHTIYF. CDR3 nucleotides: TGTGCCAGCAGCTTGGCGGTCTCGAGGCACACCATATATTTT.

The chain couples TRBV18 to TRBJ2-1; a possible D gene is TRBD2 (6 bases). This CDR3 region has 18 residues. Trimming removed 2 bases at V and 4 bases at J, with 21 bases between. CDR1 is KGHSH, CDR2 LQKENI, per germline. The CDR3 DNA is TGTGCCAGCTCACCAGGTTTGGAGGGAGAATACAGATACAATGAGCAGTTCTTC. It is translated as CASSPGLEGEYRYNEQFF.

This sequence joins TRBV27 and TRBJ2-5; D gene uncertain. Germline V gene data show CDR1 as MNHEY and CDR2 as SMNVEV (reference sequence). V was trimmed by 8 bases and J by 4 bases, leaving 20 bases between them. The CDR3 is made up of 15 amino acids. CDR3 region: CASGRPISSLETQYF. In DNA form, the CDR3 reads TGTGCCAGCGGCCGTCCTATTAGTAGCCTAGAGACCCAGTACTTC.

CDR3 bases: TGTGCCATCAGTGAGTTTACGGGGGTCTCCTACGAGCAGTACTTC. It is translated as CAISEFTGVSYEQYF. V and J are TRBV10-3 and TRBJ2-7; possibly TRBD2 for D (6 bases). The CDR3 is 15 residues long. Between the trimmed V and J ends, which lost 1 base and 0 bases, there was a span of 10 bases. Looked up from germline, CDR1 is ENHRY and CDR2 is SYGVKD.

The V gene is TRBV12-5, the J gene TRBJ1-1; 7 bases agree with TRBD1. The CDR3 extends over 13 amino acids. V lost 3 bases and J lost 3; bases outside the gene matches: 1. Germline loops: CDR1 LGHNT, CDR2 FRNRAP. Here the CDR3 reads CASGFTGDTEAFF. CDR3 DNA sequence: TGTGCTAGTGGTTTCACAGGGGACACTGAAGCTTTCTTT.

The chain links TRBV28 to TRBJ2-3; 10 bases line up with TRBD1. The germline V gene encodes CDR1 MDHEN and CDR2 SYDVKM. The CDR3 is 15 residues long. V lost 4 bases and J lost 6; bases outside the gene matches: 7. The CDR3 DNA is TGTGCCAGCAGTTGGGTCGGGACAGGGGTCGATACGCAGTATTTT. Translation: CASSWVGTGVDTQYF.

The rearrangement uses TRBV19 and TRBJ2-1, with a possible D match to TRBD2 (6 bases). This CDR3 spans 14 amino acids. Trimming removed 3 bases from V and 6 bases from J, with 12 bases in between. CDR1 and CDR2 (germline): LNHDA, SQIVND (reference sequence). The CDR3 region is CASSIQRERNEQFF. In nucleotides, the CDR3 is TGTGCCAGTAGTATCCAACGGGAGCGCAATGAGCAGTTCTTC. The variable domain in full, completed from reference TRBV19 and TRBJ2-1, reads DGGITQSPKYLFRKEGQNVTLSCEQNLNHDAMYWYRQDPGQGLRLIYYSQIVNDFQKGDIAEGYSVSREKKESFPLTVTSAQKNPTAFYLCASSIQRERNEQFFGPGTRLTVL.

The DNA for the CDR3 is TGTGCCAGCAGCTTACACCAGCAAGAGACCCAGTACTTC. This encodes CASSLHQQETQYF. V and J are TRBV5-4 and TRBJ2-5; D unclear. The CDR3 consists of 13 residues. Trimming stripped 2 bases from V and 2 bases from J, with 7 bases between. Germline V gene sequence: CDR1 SGHNT, CDR2 YYREEE (reference sequence).

The chain recombines TRBV6-4 with TRBJ2-3; 15 nucleotides match TRBD2. The germline V gene has CDR1 MRHNA and CDR2 SNTAGT. The CDR3 is made up of 20 amino acids. Trimming removed 2 bases from V and 2 bases from J; junction bases left unmatched: 11. For the CDR3, the DNA is TGTGCCAGCAGTGACCGGGGACTAGCGGGAGGAACATTCCCCACAGATACGCAGTATTTT. Amino acids: CASSDRGLAGGTFPTDTQYF.

V is TRBV7-2 and J is TRBJ2-1; TRBD2 might be the D (5 bases). The V gene's germline CDR1 is SGHTA and CDR2 FQGNSA. Trimming cost V 1 base and J 7 bases, with 17 bases left between them. The CDR3 is 16 residues long. This CDR3 reads CASSLEMGSSLNEQFF. The CDR3 DNA follows: TGTGCCAGCAGCTTAGAAATGGGGAGTTCCCTTAATGAGCAGTTCTTC.

This chain connects TRBV9 to TRBJ2-1, with D perhaps matching TRBD2 (5 bases). V was clipped by 4 bases and J by 4 bases, with 12 bases between them. The germline V gene encodes CDR1 SGDLS and CDR2 YYNGEE. CDR3 length equals 14 residues. CDR3 loop: CASSPNAGYNEQFF. CDR3 DNA sequence: TGTGCCAGCAGCCCCAACGCGGGTTACAATGAGCAGTTCTTC.

This clone was counted between two and nine times. The rearrangement joins TRBV2 to TRBJ2-5, with no clear D. The V gene's germline CDR1 is SNHLY and CDR2 FYNNEI. V was shortened by 6 bases and J by 0 bases, with 11 bases between the two germline ends. CDR3 size: 14 residues. The CDR3 region is CASSLTQYQETQYF. The CDR3 DNA is TGTGCCAGCAGCCTTACACAGTACCAAGAGACCCAGTACTTC.

This clone showed up just a few times. The chain carries TRBV18 and TRBJ1-1, with D maybe TRBD1 (5 bases). The CDR3 runs to 16 residues. V was clipped by 6 bases and J by 8 bases, with 25 bases between them. CDR1 KGHSH and CDR2 LQKENI come from the germline V gene. CDR3 in amino acids: CASSTRPGEGLVEAFF. The CDR3 bases are TGTGCCAGCTCGACTCGCCCGGGGGAAGGGTTGGTGGAAGCTTTCTTT.

This CDR3 is CASSPPTGGGRQETQYF. The CDR3 bases are TGTGCCAGCTCACCGCCGACGGGGGGAGGGAGACAAGAGACCCAGTACTTC. The rearrangement links TRBV18 to TRBJ2-5; TRBD2 agrees at 7 bases. The CDR3 is made up of 17 amino acids. The junction had 12 bases not matched to a gene; V was cut back by 3 bases and J by 2 bases. The germline gives CDR1 KGHSH, CDR2 LQKENI.

The CDR3 nucleotides are TGTGCCATCAGGGAGCCTTCCCTAGCGGGAAGAGAGACCCAGTACTTC. Translation: CAIREPSLAGRETQYF. The chain combines TRBV10-3 with TRBJ2-5; 9 bases are a match to TRBD2. Germline V lookup: CDR1 ENHRY, CDR2 SYGVKD. The CDR3 totals 16 residues. Trimming at V came to 6 bases and at J to 4 bases, leaving 12 bases not matched to a gene.

V usage is TRBV4-1 and J usage is TRBJ1-4; D is possibly TRBD1 (5 bases). Germline V gives CDR1 MGHRA, CDR2 YSYEKL. Between the trimmed V and J ends, which lost 3 bases and 1 base, there was a span of 18 bases. CDR3 length: 18 amino acids. The CDR3 DNA follows: TGCGCCAGCAGCCATCTTGGCAAGGGGAGGGGAACTAATGAAAAACTGTTTTTT. Translating gives CASSHLGKGRGTNEKLFF.

The chain carries TRBV21-1 and TRBJ2-1; the DNA was not compared with TRBD2, the D call given in the table. TRBV21-1 is shown as a pseudogene. This CDR3 is built from 13 residues. The CDR3 is CASSNGEGNEQFF. CDR3 DNA: TGTGCCAGCAGCAACGGGGAGGGCAATGAGCAGTTCTTC.

The chain joins TRBV10-2 to TRBJ2-3; 10 bases match TRBD2. The junction had 8 bases not matched to a gene; V was cut back by 0 bases and J by 8 bases. The CDR3 covers 16 residues. Germline-derived CDR1 and CDR2 are WSHSY and SAAADI. DNA of the CDR3: TGCGCCAGCAGTGAGTCGACAGCGGGAGGGCCGGTTACGCAGTATTTT. It translates to CASSESTAGGPVTQYF.

The gene calls are TRBV4-2 and TRBJ2-1, with D tentatively TRBD2 (5 bases). This CDR3 spans 13 amino acids. The V and J ends lost 8 bases and 4 bases respectively, with 12 bases between them. Germline assignment: CDR1 LGHNA and CDR2 YNFKEQ. CDR3 in DNA: TGTGCCAGCGGGGAGAGTTTATACAATGAGCAGTTCTTC. Protein sequence: CASGESLYNEQFF.

The CDR3 coding sequence is TGTGCCAGCAGCTTCTTAGGGGGTAGCGGGCTAATGACGCAGTATTTT. Its translation is CASSFLGGSGLMTQYF. V and J are TRBV13 and TRBJ2-3, with D maybe TRBD2 (7 bases). The CDR3 loop spans 16 amino acids. In germline, CDR1 is PRHDT, CDR2 FYEKMQ (reference sequence). Trimming removed 3 bases at V and 9 bases at J, with 22 bases between.

The V and J genes are TRBV7-2 and TRBJ2-5; 7 bases match TRBD1. J gave up 3 bases and V 4 bases, and 2 bases lay outside the gene matches. Germline V gives CDR1 SGHTA, CDR2 FQGNSA. This CDR3 comprises 13 residues. CDR3 sequence: CASSYDREETQYF. CDR3 DNA sequence: TGTGCCAGCAGCTACGACAGGGAAGAGACCCAGTACTTC.